This TCR beta chain was sequenced during a study of T cell responses to AZD1222 COVID-19 vaccine. Generated by immunoSEQ multiplex PCR, the TCRdb table keeps only in-frame clones and is missing some. Here the sample spans 20,000 to 30,000 clones, around 87% being singletons. The germline CDR1 and CDR2 sequences are MNHEY and SVGAGI. This CDR3 comprises 14 residues. Deletions cut 2 bases from V and 3 bases from J, with 9 bases between. The sample consisted of peripheral blood, taken 28 days after the second AZD1222 dose. The sequence derives from an adult who received the AZD1222 COVID-19 vaccine. The chain combines TRBV6-5 with TRBJ2-3, with D hard to call. CDR3 sequence: CASSYGIGTDTQYF. In nucleotides, the CDR3 is TGTGCCAGCAGTTACGGAATAGGGACAGATACGCAGTATTTT.